One sample yielded the 26 T cell receptor beta chains listed below, sequenced in a study of tumor-infiltrating lymphocytes in localized non-small cell lung cancer. Some clones are missing from TCRdb's copy, which holds only in-frame ones; the method was immunoSEQ multiplex PCR. The sample lists about 15,000 clones, about 77% seen once, with 3.5% to 5% in the top ten. The sample was lung tumor tissue. These TCRs come from a human donor with non-small cell lung cancer.

The genes are TRBV7-2 and TRBJ1-1, with a tentative D call TRBD1 (6 bases). The CDR3 loop spans 15 amino acids. Germline V gene lookup returns CDR1 SGHTA and CDR2 FQGNSA. Trimming cost V 5 bases and J 1 base, with 14 bases left between them. Here the CDR3 DNA reads TGTGCCAGCAGCCCCCTGGGGGGGGCGAACACTGAAGCTTTCTTT. Protein sequence: CASSPLGGANTEAFF.

The sample holds one count of this clone. V gene TRBV9 combines with J gene TRBJ1-4; possibly TRBD1 for D (5 bases). In germline, CDR1 is SGDLS, CDR2 YYNGEE. V was shortened by 2 bases and J by 7 bases, with 6 bases between the two germline ends. The CDR3 length is 12 residues. CDR3 sequence: CASSVQGEKLFF. In DNA form, the CDR3 reads TGTGCCAGCAGCGTCCAGGGTGAAAAACTGTTTTTT. The full variable domain, completed using reference TRBV9 and TRBJ1-4, is DSGVTQTPKHLITATGQRVTLRCSPRSGDLSVYWYQQSLDQGLQFLIQYYNGEERAKGNILERFSAQQFPDLHSELNLSSLELGDSALYFCASSVQGEKLFFGSGTQLSVL.

This chain links TRBV25-1 with TRBJ1-4; maybe TRBD1 (5 bases). V was cut by 8 bases and J by 2 bases, with 9 bases left in between. There are 13 residues in the CDR3. Germline CDR1 reads MGHDK; CDR2 reads SYGVNS. The CDR3 here is CASGGGTNEKLFF. The CDR3 DNA follows: TGTGCCAGCGGGGGGGGGACTAATGAAAAACTGTTTTTT.

The rearrangement links TRBV6-6 to TRBJ2-2, with 7 positions matching TRBD1. The ends lost 6 bases at V and 5 bases at J; junction bases unmatched: 6. The CDR3 is 14 amino acids. Germline V lookup: CDR1 MNHNY, CDR2 SVGAGI (reference sequence). DNA of the CDR3: TGTGCCAGCAGCTCAGGGGGAGTGACCGGGGAGCTGTTTTTT. It yields the protein CASSSGGVTGELFF.

The chain links TRBV7-7 to TRBJ2-7; the D gene is possibly TRBD1 (7 bases). This CDR3 is built from 14 residues. Germline CDR1 reads SSHAT; CDR2 reads FNYEAQ (reference sequence). V lost 1 base to trimming and J lost 2 bases, with 9 bases between them. The CDR3: CASSLGGTAYEQYF. The CDR3 DNA is TGTGCCAGCAGCTTAGGCGGGACAGCCTACGAGCAGTACTTC.

This chain uses TRBV7-2 with TRBJ1-4; D gene uncertain. The V gene's germline CDR1 is SGHTA and CDR2 FQGNSA. The CDR3 spans 13 residues. Trimming shortened V by 2 bases and J by 6 bases, and 7 bases separated the two germline ends. The CDR3 sequence is CASSLNVHEKLFF. The CDR3 DNA reads TGTGCCAGCAGCTTAAACGTCCATGAAAAACTGTTTTTT.

The chain uses TRBV5-4 and TRBJ2-7; 9 nucleotides line up with TRBD2. After removal of 2 bases from V and 6 bases from J, the junction contained 9 bases not matched to a gene. Germline CDR1 SGHNT, CDR2 YYREEE (reference sequence). This CDR3 spans 15 amino acids. Here the CDR3 DNA reads TGTGCCAGCAGCTTTGGCCCTAGCGGGGACTTCGAGCAGTACTTC. Translating gives CASSFGPSGDFEQYF. Looking up the rest from reference TRBV5-4 and TRBJ2-7 gives the full variable domain: ETGVTQSPTHLIKTRGQQVTLRCSSQSGHNTVSWYQQALGQGPQFIFQYYREEENGRGNFPPRFSGLQFPNYSSELNVNALELDDSALYLCASSFGPSGDFEQYFGPGTRLTVT.

The V call is TRBV5-4, the J call TRBJ1-2, with D possibly matching TRBD1 (6 bases). V was pared by 1 base and J by 4 bases, with 11 bases between. The CDR3 loop spans 14 amino acids. Germline V CDR1 and CDR2: SGHNT, YYREEE (reference sequence). The CDR3 protein is CASSLKQGGYGYTF. The CDR3 DNA reads as TGTGCCAGCAGCTTGAAACAGGGTGGCTATGGCTACACCTTC. The whole variable domain, remainder taken from reference TRBV5-4 and TRBJ1-2, is ETGVTQSPTHLIKTRGQQVTLRCSSQSGHNTVSWYQQALGQGPQFIFQYYREEENGRGNFPPRFSGLQFPNYSSELNVNALELDDSALYLCASSLKQGGYGYTFGSGTRLTVV.

This chain connects TRBV15 to TRBJ1-2; D is possibly TRBD1 (6 bases). The CDR3 contains 16 residues. V lost 0 bases and J 8 bases, leaving 19 bases between the germline ends. Per the germline V gene, CDR1 is LNHNV and CDR2 is YYDKDF (reference sequence). The CDR3 region is CATSRDRHRESRGYTF. CDR3 nucleotides: TGTGCCACCAGCAGAGATCGGCACAGGGAAAGTCGCGGCTACACCTTC.

The genes are TRBV30 and TRBJ2-7; 12 positions match TRBD1. CDR1 and CDR2 from the germline V gene are GTSNPN and SVGIG (reference sequence). The CDR3 runs to 14 residues. Germline trimming cut 3 bases from V and 9 bases from J; bases unmatched to any gene: 9. Here the CDR3 DNA reads TGTGCCTGGAGGGAAACCGGGACAGGGGGCTTGCAGTACTTC. It is translated as CAWRETGTGGLQYF.

The chain combines TRBV11-3 with TRBJ2-1, with D possibly TRBD2 on 5 matching bases. The germline V gene has CDR1 SGHNT and CDR2 YENEEA. The length of the CDR3 is 15 residues. V was cut by 0 bases and J by 4 bases, with 10 bases left in between. In nucleotides, the CDR3 is TGTGCCAGCAGCTTAGATGCGGGTGGGTACAATGAGCAGTTCTTC. Protein sequence: CASSLDAGGYNEQFF.

In DNA, the CDR3 is TGTGCCAGCAGCTTCAGCCGAGCAGATACGCAGTATTTT. This translates into CASSFSRADTQYF. This chain joins TRBV7-9 and TRBJ2-3; no clear D. V was trimmed by 3 bases and J by 4 bases, leaving 8 bases between them. Per germline, CDR1 SEHNR and CDR2 FQNEAQ (reference sequence). CDR3 length: 13 amino acids.

This clone was detected once. The V and J genes are TRBV7-8 and TRBJ1-2, with TRBD1 matching 12 bases. Germline CDR1 reads SGHVS; CDR2 reads FQNEAQ. The CDR3 consists of 17 residues. V shed 7 bases, J shed 8 bases, and the junction held 17 bases outside the gene matches. The CDR3 reads CASTLGHGTGGLGGYTF. As DNA, the CDR3 is TGTGCCAGCACCCTAGGACACGGGACAGGGGGCTTGGGGGGCTACACCTTC.

The J gene is TRBJ1-2, the V gene TRBV30; 7 nucleotides align to TRBD1. The CDR3 length is 14 residues. J lost 3 bases, V lost 7 bases, and 11 bases had no gene match. Germline CDR1 GTSNPN, CDR2 SVGIG (reference sequence). For the CDR3, the DNA is TGTGCCTACTACCGACAGGGCCGGGACTATGGCTACACCTTC. Its protein product is CAYYRQGRDYGYTF.

The chain carries TRBV19 and TRBJ2-1; 10 nucleotides align to TRBD2. From germline, CDR1 is LNHDA and CDR2 SQIVND (reference sequence). Trimming took 5 bases from V and 15 from J; bases not matched to a gene: 16. The CDR3 runs 15 residues. CDR3 coding DNA: TGTGCCAGTAGTCCGCCGGGTAGCGGGGGGCCCGGTCTGTTCTTC. Translated, it gives CASSPPGSGGPGLFF.

This clone was seen only a few times. The chain employs TRBV11-2 and TRBJ1-2; 7 bases line up with TRBD1. This CDR3 is 16 amino acids long. CDR1 is SGHAT and CDR2 is FQNNGV in the germline V gene. Losses at the gene ends were 2 bases for V and 2 bases for J; bases not matched to a gene: 8. For the CDR3, the DNA is TGTGCCAGCAGCTTAACTACAGGGGAGAGAAACTATGGCTACACCTTC. As protein: CASSLTTGERNYGYTF. The full variable domain, in which reference TRBV11-2 and TRBJ1-2 provide the parts outside the CDR3, is EAGVAQSPRYKIIEKRQSVAFWCNPISGHATLYWYQQILGQGPKLLIQFQNNGVVDDSQLPKDRFSAERLKGVDSTLKIQPAKLEDSAVYLCASSLTTGERNYGYTFGSGTRLTVV.

In DNA, the CDR3 is TGCGCCAGCAGCTTCGGCGGGAGCTCCTACAATGAGCAGTTCTTC. Its translation is CASSFGGSSYNEQFF. The V call is TRBV5-1, the J call TRBJ2-1; 7 bases map to TRBD2. Germline CDR1 SGHRS, CDR2 YFSETQ. This CDR3 has 15 amino acids. V gave up 2 bases and J gave up 0 bases; unmatched junction bases: 2.

A single count supports this clone. The rearrangement uses TRBV6-1 and TRBJ2-1, with D possibly matching TRBD2 (6 bases). Germline CDR1 and CDR2: MNHNS and SASEGT. CDR3 size: 15 residues. V was shortened by 10 bases and J by 1 base, with 17 bases between the two germline ends. CDR3 in DNA: TGTGCCATCTTGACCCCGGGGACTTCCTACAATGAGCAGTTCTTC. The encoded protein is CAILTPGTSYNEQFF.

This chain connects TRBV7-2 to TRBJ2-7; the match to TRBD1 covers 9 bases. Unmatched junction bases numbered 6, after V lost 4 bases and J lost 2 bases. The CDR3 is 15 residues long. Germline V gene lookup returns CDR1 SGHTA and CDR2 FQGNSA. CDR3 loop: CASSSGQGIPYEQYF. In nucleotides, the CDR3 is TGTGCCAGCAGCTCGGGACAGGGAATCCCCTACGAGCAGTACTTC.

In this sample, this clone turned up once. The chain combines TRBV6-4 with TRBJ2-3, with 7 bases that match TRBD1. The CDR3 length is 13 residues. V gave up 5 bases and J gave up 1 base; unmatched junction bases: 0. Germline CDR1 is MRHNA and CDR2 is SNTAGT. CDR3 in DNA: TGTGCCAGCAGTACAGGGGGCACAGATACGCAGTATTTT. Its translation: CASSTGGTDTQYF.

V is TRBV11-2 and J is TRBJ1-3; 9 nucleotides align to TRBD1. This CDR3 contains 17 residues. V lost 5 bases to trimming and J lost 2 bases; unmatched junction nucleotides: 10. Germline loops: CDR1 SGHAT, CDR2 FQNNGV. The CDR3 DNA sequence: TGTGCCAGCAGCGTGGGGACAGGGAGGGCCACTGGAAACACCATATATTTT. This encodes CASSVGTGRATGNTIYF.

This clone came up a few times. The chain joins TRBV9 to TRBJ1-2; perhaps TRBD1 as D (6 bases). Germline assignment: CDR1 SGDLS and CDR2 YYNGEE. The CDR3 is 15 amino acids. The ends were cut back, 0 bases at V and 4 bases at J, with 13 bases in the middle. The CDR3 sequence: CASSVEGGTGYGYTF. In nucleotides, the CDR3 is TGTGCCAGCAGCGTAGAGGGGGGCACGGGCTATGGCTACACCTTC.

The chain joins TRBV19 to TRBJ2-5, with D hard to call. Trimming took off 4 bases at V and 2 bases at J, with 5 bases between the two ends. This CDR3 is 12 amino acids long. Germline CDR1 is LNHDA and CDR2 is SQIVND (reference sequence). This chain's CDR3 is CASSSRQETQYF. The CDR3 DNA is TGTGCCAGTAGTAGCAGGCAAGAGACCCAGTACTTC. Filled out from reference TRBV19 and TRBJ2-5, the complete variable domain reads DGGITQSPKYLFRKEGQNVTLSCEQNLNHDAMYWYRQDPGQGLRLIYYSQIVNDFQKGDIAEGYSVSREKKESFPLTVTSAQKNPTAFYLCASSSRQETQYFGPGTRLLVL.

The chain joins TRBV9 to TRBJ2-2; D is uncertain. Deletions cut 3 bases from V and 1 base from J, with 10 bases between. Germline CDR1 reads SGDLS; CDR2 reads YYNGEE. CDR3 length: 15 residues. CDR3 nucleotides: TGTGCCAGCAGCGCCCGGCCTGAGAACACCGGGGAGCTGTTTTTT. Translated: CASSARPENTGELFF.

The rearrangement joins TRBV5-6 to TRBJ2-1; 16 positions agree with TRBD2. Germline V gene sequence: CDR1 SGHDT, CDR2 YYEEEE. This CDR3 spans 18 amino acids. With 4 bases clipped from V and 1 base from J, the junction kept 5 bases outside the gene matches. CDR3 DNA sequence: TGTGCCAGCAGCCCGGGACTAGCGGGAGGGCCGTCCTACAATGAGCAGTTCTTC. This translates into CASSPGLAGGPSYNEQFF. Full variable domain (outside the CDR3, taken from reference TRBV5-6 and TRBJ2-1): DAGVTQSPTHLIKTRGQQVTLRCSPKSGHDTVSWYQQALGQGPQFIFQYYEEEERQRGNFPDRFSGHQFPNYSSELNVNALLLGDSALYLCASSPGLAGGPSYNEQFFGPGTRLTVL.

This sequence joins TRBV5-1 and TRBJ2-3; 8 bases align to TRBD2. Trimming took 4 bases from V and 0 from J; bases not matched to a gene: 10. This CDR3 comprises 17 residues. The germline V gene has CDR1 SGHRS and CDR2 YFSETQ. The CDR3 protein is CASSLGLAGASTDTQYF. The CDR3 region has the DNA TGCGCCAGCAGCCTGGGGCTAGCGGGTGCTAGCACAGATACGCAGTATTTT.